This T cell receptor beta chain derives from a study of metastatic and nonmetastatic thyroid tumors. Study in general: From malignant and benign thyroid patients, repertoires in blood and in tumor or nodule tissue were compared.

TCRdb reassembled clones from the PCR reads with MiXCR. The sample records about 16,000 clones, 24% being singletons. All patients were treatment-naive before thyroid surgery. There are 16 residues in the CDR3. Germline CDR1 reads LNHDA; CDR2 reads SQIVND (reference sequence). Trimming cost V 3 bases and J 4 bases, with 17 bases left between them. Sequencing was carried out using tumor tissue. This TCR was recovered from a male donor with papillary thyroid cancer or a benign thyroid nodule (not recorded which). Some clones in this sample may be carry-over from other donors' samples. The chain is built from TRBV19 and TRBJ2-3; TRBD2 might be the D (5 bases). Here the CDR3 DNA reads TGTGCCAGTAGTATCCCGCTAGCAGTAGTCGCAGATACGCAGTATTTT. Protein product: CASSIPLAVVADTQYF.